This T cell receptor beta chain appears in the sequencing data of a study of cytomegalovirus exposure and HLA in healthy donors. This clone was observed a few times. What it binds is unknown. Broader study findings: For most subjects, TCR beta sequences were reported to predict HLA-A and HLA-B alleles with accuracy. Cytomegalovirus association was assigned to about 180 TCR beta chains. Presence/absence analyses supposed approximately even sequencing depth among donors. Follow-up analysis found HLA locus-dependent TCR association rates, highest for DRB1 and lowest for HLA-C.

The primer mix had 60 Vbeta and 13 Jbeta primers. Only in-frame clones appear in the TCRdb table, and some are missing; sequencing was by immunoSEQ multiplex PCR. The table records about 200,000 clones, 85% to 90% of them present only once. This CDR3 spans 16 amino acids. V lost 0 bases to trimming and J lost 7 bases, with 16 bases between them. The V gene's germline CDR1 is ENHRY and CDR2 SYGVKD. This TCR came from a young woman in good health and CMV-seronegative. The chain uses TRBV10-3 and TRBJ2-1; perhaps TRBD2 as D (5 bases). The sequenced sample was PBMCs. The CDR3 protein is CAISESESGSWNEQFF. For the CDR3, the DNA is TGTGCCATCAGTGAGTCGGAGTCGGGGTCTTGGAATGAGCAGTTCTTC.